Below are 26 T cell receptor beta chains sequenced from a single sample in a study of molecular identifiers for immune sequencing clone quantification. Each CDR3 protein gets one entry after TCRdb re-called the PCR reads with MiXCR. The sample lists about 300,000 distinct CDR3 sequences, over 20% occurring once. The sample consisted of naive CD8+ T cells from blood, with Jurkat cell RNA spiked in. The sample's subset: FACS-sorted CD8+CD4-CCR7+CD45RA+ naive T cells. These receptors all stem from a human donor in good health. Some libraries in this study had Jurkat cell RNA spiked in.

Concerning this clonotype: This could be a read error, since a much larger clone is one nucleotide away. The gene calls are TRBV7-3 and TRBJ2-3; D remains unclear. The CDR3 length is 14 residues. Trimming cost V 5 bases and J 2 bases, with 11 bases left between them. CDR1 and CDR2 (germline): SGHTA, FQGTGA. CDR3: CASSLQFPTDTQYF. As DNA, the CDR3 is TGTGCCAGCAGCCTTCAGTTCCCCACAGATACGCAGTATTTT.

There are many counts of this clonotype. CDR3 region: CSARVAQGDEKLFF. CDR3 nucleotide sequence: TGCAGTGCTAGAGTCGCACAGGGTGATGAAAAACTGTTTTTT. The rearrangement uses TRBV20-1 and TRBJ1-4; a weak D match, TRBD1 (6 bases). V was trimmed by 1 base and J by 6 bases, leaving 12 bases between them. The CDR3 contains 14 residues. In germline, CDR1 is DFQATT, CDR2 SNEGSKA (reference sequence).

The chain uses TRBV7-6 and TRBJ1-5; 10 bases align to TRBD1. The germline CDR1 and CDR2 sequences are SGHVS and FNYEAQ. The V and J ends lost 4 bases and 6 bases, in that order; junction bases with no gene match: 6. The CDR3 is 15 residues long. CDR3 amino acids: CASSSGQGLGQPQHF. The CDR3, as DNA: TGTGCCAGCAGCTCGGGACAGGGGCTGGGTCAGCCCCAGCATTTT.

The gene calls are TRBV12-3 or TRBV12-4 and TRBJ2-3; 8 positions match TRBD2. This CDR3 is built from 16 residues. V trimming: 6 bases; J trimming: 4 bases; junction bases outside the gene matches: 12. CDR3 DNA: TGTGCCAGCAGCTACTTAAGCGGGAGTAAGGCAGATACGCAGTATTTT. Translated: CASSYLSGSKADTQYF.

CDR3 in DNA: TGTGCCAGCAGCTCAACCCGGGGGCTAGCGGGGGCCCTTAGCACAGATACGCAGTATTTT. This encodes CASSSTRGLAGALSTDTQYF. V gene TRBV7-9 combines with J gene TRBJ2-3; 10 bases align to TRBD2. This CDR3 contains 20 residues. Germline V gene lookup returns CDR1 SEHNR and CDR2 FQNEAQ (reference sequence). V lost 4 bases, J lost 0 bases, and 16 bases stayed unmatched. Full variable domain (outside the CDR3, taken from reference TRBV7-9 and TRBJ2-3): DTGVSQNPRHKITKRGQNVTFRCDPISEHNRLYWYRQTLGQGPEFLTYFQNEAQLEKSRLLSDRFSAERPKGSFSTLEIQRTEQGDSAMYLCASSSTRGLAGALSTDTQYFGPGTRLTVL.

This clonotype was recorded at least ten times. The chain combines TRBV20-1 with TRBJ2-3, with D tentatively TRBD2 (5 bases). Germline V gene data show CDR1 as DFQATT and CDR2 as SNEGSKA (reference sequence). The germline V and J ends were trimmed by 6 bases and 2 bases, with 12 bases remaining between them. This CDR3 region has 13 residues. CDR3 sequence (DNA): TGCAGTGCCCGAGCGGCGCACACAGATACGCAGTATTTT. It yields the protein CSARAAHTDTQYF.

The chain has TRBV20-1 and TRBJ2-7, with a possible D match to TRBD2 (5 bases). V lost 1 base and J lost 2, with 12 bases in between. CDR1 DFQATT and CDR2 SNEGSKA come from the germline V gene (reference sequence). The CDR3 consists of 14 residues. The CDR3 loop is CSARGEGSPYEQYF. The CDR3 DNA reads TGCAGTGCTAGAGGTGAGGGATCCCCCTACGAGCAGTACTTC.

About this clonotype itself: The germline gene is not matched at one end of the junction; a read error may be the cause. The chain couples TRBV11-2 to TRBJ2-7; 7 bases map to TRBD1. This CDR3 is 14 amino acids long. Germline lookup yields CDR1 SGHAT and CDR2 FQNNGV. The CDR3 loop reads CASGFNRGAHEQYF. The CDR3, as DNA: TGTGCCAGCGGCTTTAACAGGGGCGCGCACGAGCAGTACTTC.

This clonotype was recorded at least ten times. The chain couples TRBV12-3 or TRBV12-4 to TRBJ2-5; tentative D call: TRBD2 (5 bases). The CDR3 totals 14 residues. Deletions cut 2 bases from V and 5 bases from J, with 12 bases between. CDR3 region: CASSLLGVAETQYF. Written as DNA, the CDR3 is TGTGCCAGCAGTTTACTCGGGGTCGCGGAGACCCAGTACTTC.

This clonotype has ten or more counts. This chain connects TRBV5-4 to TRBJ2-7; a possible D gene is TRBD2 (6 bases). Germline V gene data show CDR1 as SGHNT and CDR2 as YYREEE (reference sequence). V gave up 2 bases and J gave up 1 base, with 10 bases separating them. The CDR3 has 14 residues. CDR3 bases: TGTGCCAGCAGCTTTACTAGCTCTTCCTACGAGCAGTACTTC. Translation gives CASSFTSSSYEQYF.

This clonotype was counted many times. In DNA, the CDR3 is TGTGCCACCAGCGCCATGGGGACAGGGAGCAATCAGCCCCAGCATTTT. Protein: CATSAMGTGSNQPQHF. The rearrangement uses TRBV15 and TRBJ1-5, with 9 nucleotides matching TRBD1. V gave up 5 bases and J gave up 1 base; unmatched junction bases: 6. Germline V lookup: CDR1 LNHNV, CDR2 YYDKDF (reference sequence). CDR3 length equals 16 residues.

This clonotype was found many times. J is TRBJ2-3 and V is TRBV7-9; D gene ambiguous. Germline CDR1 and CDR2: SEHNR and FQNEAQ (reference sequence). Deletions cut 3 bases from V and 1 base from J, with 5 bases between. The CDR3 is 13 residues long. The CDR3 nucleotides read TGTGCCAGCAGCTTCGTCGGCACAGATACGCAGTATTTT. Protein product: CASSFVGTDTQYF.

This clonotype was seen repeatedly, ten times or more. This rearrangement joins TRBV7-9 to TRBJ2-6; D unresolved. The CDR3 length is 15 residues. In germline, CDR1 is SEHNR, CDR2 FQNEAQ (reference sequence). Trimming cost V 1 base and J 3 bases, with 7 bases left between them. For the CDR3, the DNA is TGTGCCAGCAGCTTAGGAGGCTTTGGGGCCAACGTCCTGACTTTC. Amino acid sequence: CASSLGGFGANVLTF.

As concerns this clonotype: This may come from a read error, since a much larger clone is one base off. The rearrangement joins TRBV11-2 to TRBJ2-3; D gene ambiguous. This CDR3 region has 15 residues. Germline V lookup: CDR1 SGHAT, CDR2 FQNNGV. Here the CDR3 reads CASGLGYGSTDTQYF. CDR3 DNA: TGTGCCAGCGGCTTAGGTTACGGGAGCACAGATACGCAGTATTTT. Full variable domain (outside the CDR3, taken from reference TRBV11-2 and TRBJ2-3): EAGVAQSPRYKIIEKRQSVAFWCNPISGHATLYWYQQILGQGPKLLIQFQNNGVVDDSQLPKDRFSAERLKGVDSTLKIQPAKLEDSAVYLCASGLGYGSTDTQYFGPGTRLTVL.

J is TRBJ2-7 and V is TRBV12-5; 12 bases are a match to TRBD2. Germline CDR1 and CDR2: LGHNT and FRNRAP. V gave up 1 base and J gave up 6 bases; unmatched junction bases: 4. The CDR3 consists of 15 residues. The CDR3 protein is CASGLEGLAGCEQYF. In nucleotides, the CDR3 is TGTGCTAGTGGTTTGGAAGGACTAGCGGGGTGCGAGCAGTACTTC.

The sample holds many counts of this clonotype. The chain uses TRBV5-4 and TRBJ1-1; tentative D call: TRBD1 (6 bases). CDR3 length equals 14 residues. The germline gives CDR1 SGHNT, CDR2 YYREEE (reference sequence). V was cut by 2 bases and J by 5 bases, with 13 bases left in between. The CDR3 loop is CASSFGQRGTEAFF. Here the CDR3 DNA reads TGTGCCAGCAGCTTTGGACAGCGTGGGACTGAAGCTTTCTTT.

This clonotype was seen ten or more times. The chain employs TRBV9 and TRBJ2-2, with 11 bases that match TRBD2. V shed 5 bases and J 2 bases; nucleotides not matched to a gene: 8. Germline lookup yields CDR1 SGDLS and CDR2 YYNGEE. This CDR3 has 17 amino acids. CDR3 sequence: CASSERGLAENTGELFF. For the CDR3, the DNA is TGTGCCAGCAGTGAGAGGGGACTAGCGGAAAACACCGGGGAGCTGTTTTTT.

This clonotype came up many times. The chain is built from TRBV25-1 and TRBJ2-1, with TRBD1 as a possible D gene (5 bases). The germline V and J ends were trimmed by 1 base and 3 bases, with 10 bases remaining between them. This CDR3 region has 15 residues. The germline V gene encodes CDR1 MGHDK and CDR2 SYGVNS. The DNA for the CDR3 is TGTGCCAGCAGTGAATCCGACAGCGACTACAATGAGCAGTTCTTC. This sequence encodes CASSESDSDYNEQFF.

This clonotype has ten or more counts. The rearrangement joins TRBV12-3 or TRBV12-4 to TRBJ2-2; TRBD1 or TRBD2 may be the D gene (5 bases each). The CDR3 spans 13 residues. Trimming removed 6 bases at V and 6 bases at J, with 11 bases between. CDR3: CASSDPGPGELFF. The CDR3 DNA reads as TGTGCCAGCAGCGATCCGGGGCCCGGGGAGCTGTTTTTT.

This clonotype occurred many times. CDR3 loop: CATSDLESDQPQHF. CDR3 DNA: TGTGCCACCAGTGATCTTGAGTCGGATCAGCCCCAGCATTTT. The chain is built from TRBV24-1 and TRBJ1-5; unclear D gene. The germline V gene encodes CDR1 KGHDR and CDR2 SFDVKD. V shed 3 bases and J shed 5 bases, with 10 bases lying between them. The CDR3 sequence is 14 residues long.

Concerning this clonotype itself: A much larger clone lies a single base off, so this may be a read error. The chain combines TRBV11-2 with TRBJ1-2; D is uncertain. In germline, CDR1 is SGHAT, CDR2 FQNNGV. This CDR3 contains 13 residues. The CDR3 region is CASSLDINYGCTF. The CDR3 nucleotides read TGTGCCAGCAGCTTAGACATAAACTATGGCTGCACCTTC.

A remark on this clonotype: A read error is possible here, since a much larger clone lies one base away. V gene TRBV6-2 or TRBV6-3 combines with J gene TRBJ2-7; D uncertain. Germline CDR1 reads MNHEY; CDR2 reads SVGEGT. The CDR3 sequence is 11 residues long. The CDR3 DNA follows: TGTGCCAGCGGTTACTCGATTGAGCAGTACTTC. Amino acid sequence: CASGYSIEQYF.

This clonotype was recorded at least ten times. The V and J genes are TRBV7-9 and TRBJ1-1, with unresolved D. This CDR3 is 15 amino acids long. The V gene's germline CDR1 is SEHNR and CDR2 FQNEAQ (reference sequence). V lost 1 base and J lost 1, with 10 bases in between. Here the CDR3 reads CASSLGIEGNTEAFF. CDR3 DNA sequence: TGTGCCAGCAGCTTAGGAATCGAGGGGAACACTGAAGCTTTCTTT.

This clonotype was observed many times. CDR3 sequence: CASSPMGQPNEQYF. DNA for the CDR3: TGTGCCAGCAGCCCGATGGGGCAGCCAAACGAGCAGTACTTC. V gene TRBV9 combines with J gene TRBJ2-7; possible D gene TRBD1, 5 bases. From germline, CDR1 is SGDLS and CDR2 YYNGEE. This CDR3 has 14 amino acids. Between the trimmed V and J ends, which lost 4 bases and 5 bases, there was a span of 16 bases.

There are a few counts of this clonotype. The chain recombines TRBV4-2 with TRBJ2-1; 11 bases fit TRBD2. Unmatched junction bases numbered 1, after V lost 3 bases and J lost 9 bases. CDR3 length equals 13 residues. In germline, CDR1 is LGHNA, CDR2 YNFKEQ. CDR3 amino acids: CASSQGLAVEQFF. The CDR3 region has the DNA TGTGCCAGCAGCCAGGGACTAGCGGTTGAGCAGTTCTTC.

This clonotype was counted many times. This sequence joins TRBV28 and TRBJ2-7; a possible D gene is TRBD1 (6 bases). CDR1 is MDHEN, CDR2 SYDVKM, per germline. CDR3 size: 14 residues. Trimming pared 6 bases from V and 1 base from J, leaving 13 bases between. CDR3 in DNA: TGTGCCAGCAGCCCAGGGGCCAGATCCTACGAGCAGTACTTC. Translating it yields CASSPGARSYEQYF.